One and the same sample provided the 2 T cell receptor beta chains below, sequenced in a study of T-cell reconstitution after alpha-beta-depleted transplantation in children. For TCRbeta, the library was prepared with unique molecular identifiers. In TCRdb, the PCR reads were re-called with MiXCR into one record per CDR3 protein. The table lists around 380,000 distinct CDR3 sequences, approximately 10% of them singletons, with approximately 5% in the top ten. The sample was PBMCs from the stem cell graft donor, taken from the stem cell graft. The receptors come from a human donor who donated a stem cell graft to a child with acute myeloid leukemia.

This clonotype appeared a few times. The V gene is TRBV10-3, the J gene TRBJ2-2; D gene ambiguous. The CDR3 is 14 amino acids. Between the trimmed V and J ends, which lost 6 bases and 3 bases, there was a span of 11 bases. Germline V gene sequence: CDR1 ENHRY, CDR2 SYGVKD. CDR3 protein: CAISLTADTGELFF. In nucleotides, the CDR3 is TGTGCCATCAGCCTTACGGCGGACACCGGGGAGCTGTTTTTT.

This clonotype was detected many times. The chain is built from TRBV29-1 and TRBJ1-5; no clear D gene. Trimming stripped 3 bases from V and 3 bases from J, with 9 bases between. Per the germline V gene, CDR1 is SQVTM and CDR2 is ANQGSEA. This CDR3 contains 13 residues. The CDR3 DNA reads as TGCAGCGTTGAGGTTACGGTCAATCAGCCCCAGCATTTT. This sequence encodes CSVEVTVNQPQHF.